Listed here is a single T cell receptor (beta chain). Antigen: not known. The sample comes from a study of vaccination effects on CD4 cells after COVID-19. TCRdb's table, derived via immunoSEQ multiplex PCR, lists solely in-frame clones and lacks some. The repertoire holds about 31,000 clones, with roughly two thirds as singletons. With the ViraFEST assay, the study expanded antigen-specific CD4+ T cells using viral peptide pools, then sequenced them. When less than 13 days of culture had elapsed, CD4+ T cells were isolated. All vaccine recipients tested negative for nucleocapsid antibodies and had never contracted SARS-CoV-2 infection. The material sequenced was CD4+ T cells from PBMCs cultured with HCoV-229E spike peptides, taken before COVID-19 vaccination. The clonotype was recovered from a human donor who received a COVID-19 vaccine.

CDR3 DNA sequence: TGTGCCAGCAGTGAACAGGGGGCTCGTCAGCCCCAGCATTTT. Its translation: CASSEQGARQPQHF. This chain connects TRBV6-1 to TRBJ1-5; TRBD1 aligns across 8 bases. The CDR3 spans 14 residues. Germline values: CDR1 MNHNS, CDR2 SASEGT. With V trimmed by 2 bases and J by 6 bases, 3 bases remained unmatched.